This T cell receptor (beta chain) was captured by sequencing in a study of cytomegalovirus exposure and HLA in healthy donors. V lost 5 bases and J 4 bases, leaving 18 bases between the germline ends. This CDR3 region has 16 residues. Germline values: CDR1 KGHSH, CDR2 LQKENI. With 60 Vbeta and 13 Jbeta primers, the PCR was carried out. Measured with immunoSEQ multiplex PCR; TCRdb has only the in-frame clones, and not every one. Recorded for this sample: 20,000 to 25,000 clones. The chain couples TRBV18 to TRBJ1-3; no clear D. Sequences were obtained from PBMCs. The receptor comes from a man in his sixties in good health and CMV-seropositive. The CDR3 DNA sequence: TGTGCCAGCTCAAGTCGGCGAGGGAGTACCGGAAACACCATATATTTT. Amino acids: CASSSRRGSTGNTIYF.